This TCR beta chain was sequenced during a study of blood T cell repertoires in COVID-19. This clone was counted between two and nine times. Original processing methods: Counts of nucleated cells, estimated from reference gene primer amplification, were obtained. Libraries were prepared by immunoSEQ multiplex PCR; TCRdb keeps only in-frame clonotypes and omits some of them. The D gene and trimming were derived from the DNA, and the V and J assignments and clone size from that table. The data hold approximately 180,000 clones, with 75% to 90% observed a single time. CDR3 length: 17 amino acids. Germline V gene lookup returns CDR1 LGHNA and CDR2 YNFKEQ. Trimming removed 4 bases at V and 5 bases at J, with 20 bases between.

The chain links TRBV4-2 to TRBJ1-4, with a possible D match to TRBD1 (6 bases). The clonotype was recovered from a man in his forties who had recovered from COVID-19. Specimen: PBMCs or T cells enriched from blood (not recorded which). CDR3 amino acids: CASSPGYRAQENEKLFF. The CDR3 DNA is TGTGCCAGCAGCCCAGGATACAGGGCTCAGGAGAATGAAAAACTGTTTTTT.